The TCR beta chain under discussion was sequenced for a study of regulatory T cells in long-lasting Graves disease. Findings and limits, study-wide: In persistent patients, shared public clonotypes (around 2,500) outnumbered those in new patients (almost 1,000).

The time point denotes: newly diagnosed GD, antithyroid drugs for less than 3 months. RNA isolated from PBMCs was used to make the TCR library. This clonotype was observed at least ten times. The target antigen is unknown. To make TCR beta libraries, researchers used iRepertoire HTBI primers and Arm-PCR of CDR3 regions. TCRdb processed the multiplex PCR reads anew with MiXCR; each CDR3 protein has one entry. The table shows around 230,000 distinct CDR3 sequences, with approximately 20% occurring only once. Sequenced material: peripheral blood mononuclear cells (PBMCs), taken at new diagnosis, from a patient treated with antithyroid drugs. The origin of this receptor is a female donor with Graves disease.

The CDR3 loop reads CASSYSRGTDTQYF. DNA for the CDR3: TGTGCCAGCAGTTACTCGCGGGGCACAGATACGCAGTATTTT. The rearrangement uses TRBV6-5 and TRBJ2-3; tentative D call: TRBD2 (5 bases). CDR1 and CDR2 (germline): MNHEY, SVGAGI. The V end lost 0 bases, the J end lost 1 base, and 5 bases lay between the germline ends. The CDR3 is 14 amino acids.